This TCR beta chain was sequenced for a study of blood T cell repertoires in COVID-19. On the study more broadly: There were acute and convalescent COVID-19 samples, and they came from the United States, Italy and Spain. T cells, B-cell-depleted T cells, or PBMCs provided the cDNA or gDNA that served as material.

As processed by the authors: From reference gene primer amplification, estimates of nucleated cell counts were derived. Sequencing used immunoSEQ multiplex PCR; TCRdb keeps in-frame clones, though not all of them. From that table come the V and J calls and clone size; the DNA was used to work out D and trimming. In the table there are more than 110,000 clones, 65% to 80% of which are singletons. Germline V gives CDR1 SGHRS, CDR2 YFSETQ. The CDR3 extends over 15 amino acids. The ends were cut back, 1 base at V and 2 bases at J, with 7 bases in the middle. This sequence joins TRBV5-1 and TRBJ2-6; a weak D match, TRBD1 (5 bases). Sequenced: peripheral blood. The sequence was obtained from a man older than 75 with acute or convalescent COVID-19. The CDR3 protein is CASSLPGTGANVLTF. The CDR3 bases are TGCGCCAGCAGCTTGCCAGGGACTGGGGCCAACGTCCTGACTTTC.